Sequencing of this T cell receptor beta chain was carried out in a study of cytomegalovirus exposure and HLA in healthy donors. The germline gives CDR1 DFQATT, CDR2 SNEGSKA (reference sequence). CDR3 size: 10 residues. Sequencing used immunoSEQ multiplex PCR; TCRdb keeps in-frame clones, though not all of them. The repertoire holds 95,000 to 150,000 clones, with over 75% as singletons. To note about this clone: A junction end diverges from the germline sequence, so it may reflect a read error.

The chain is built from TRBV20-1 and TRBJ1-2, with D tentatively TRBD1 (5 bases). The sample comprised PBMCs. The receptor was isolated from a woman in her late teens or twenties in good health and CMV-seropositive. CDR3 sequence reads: CSARHKKTEF. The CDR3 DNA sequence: TGCAGTGCTAGACACAAAAAGACAGAGTTC.